What follows are 13 T cell receptor beta chains derived from one specimen sequenced in a study of Ad26.COV2.S vaccination and SARS-CoV-2 variants. Documented treatment: 15 to 20 received Ad26.COV2.S at low or high dose, single or two shots; 5 received placebo; per-sample allocation not given. Sampling was performed 63 days after the first vaccine or placebo injection. Some clones are missing from TCRdb's copy, which holds only in-frame ones; the method was immunoSEQ multiplex PCR. The top ten clones hold about 1.5% of a sample with roughly 700,000 clones, roughly 90% of them seen once. This specimen consisted of peripheral blood, obtained in a trial of Ad26.COV2.S vaccine versus placebo. All receptors come from a person aged 18-60 years who received the Ad26.COV2.S COVID-19 vaccine or a placebo.

The J gene is TRBJ1-5, the V gene TRBV7-8, with TRBD1 identical over 8 bases. This CDR3 comprises 15 residues. Germline assignment: CDR1 SGHVS and CDR2 FQNEAQ. The junction had 8 bases not matched to a gene; V was cut back by 5 bases and J by 5 bases. The CDR3 protein is CASSSDRGWDQPQHF. For the CDR3, the DNA is TGTGCCAGCAGCAGCGACAGGGGATGGGATCAGCCCCAGCATTTT.

The chain combines TRBV27 with TRBJ2-7; 9 positions match TRBD1. The CDR3 loop spans 14 amino acids. V lost 3 bases and J lost 3; bases outside the gene matches: 3. The germline V gene has CDR1 MNHEY and CDR2 SMNVEV (reference sequence). The CDR3 reads CASSFWGQGYEQYF. As DNA, the CDR3 is TGTGCCAGCAGTTTCTGGGGACAGGGCTACGAGCAGTACTTC.

CDR3 in amino acids: CASSEWGDIYNEQFF. For the CDR3, the DNA is TGTGCCAGCAGTGAATGGGGGGACATCTACAATGAGCAGTTCTTC. V gene TRBV25-1 combines with J gene TRBJ2-1; possibly TRBD1 or TRBD2 for D (6 bases each). CDR3 length: 15 residues. Germline CDR1 is MGHDK and CDR2 is SYGVNS. Trimming pared 1 base from V and 3 bases from J, leaving 10 bases between.

The CDR3 sequence is CASSQPGANVLTF. In DNA, the CDR3 is TGTGCCAGCAGCCAGCCAGGGGCCAACGTCCTGACTTTC. The chain uses TRBV3-1 (or the pseudogene TRBV3-2) and TRBJ2-6; no reliable D call. CDR1 is LGHDT and CDR2 is YNNKEL in the germline V gene (reference sequence). V lost 3 bases and J 4 bases, leaving 4 bases between the germline ends. The CDR3 covers 13 residues.

As regards this clone: At the DNA level, this CDR3 is encoded by other sequences in the same sample as well. The genes are TRBV11-2 and TRBJ2-1, with D unclear. V was clipped by 4 bases and J by 0 bases, with 10 bases between them. CDR1 and CDR2 (germline): SGHAT, FQNNGV. The CDR3 extends over 15 amino acids. The CDR3 is CASSSGVSSYNEQFF. In nucleotides, the CDR3 is TGTGCCAGCAGCTCAGGCGTGAGCTCCTACAATGAGCAGTTCTTC.

The gene calls are TRBV6-5 and TRBJ2-3; D gene ambiguous. Trimming stripped 0 bases from V and 1 base from J, with 8 bases between. CDR1 is MNHEY, CDR2 SVGAGI, per germline. CDR3 length: 15 amino acids. CDR3 DNA sequence: TGTGCCAGCAGTTACTCTTCCTGGGGCACAGATACGCAGTATTTT. This codes for CASSYSSWGTDTQYF.

V is TRBV29-1 and J is TRBJ2-7, with D perhaps matching TRBD2 (5 bases). From germline, CDR1 is SQVTM and CDR2 ANQGSEA. The CDR3 totals 12 residues. Trimming shortened V by 7 bases and J by 6 bases, and 16 bases separated the two germline ends. The CDR3 DNA sequence: TGCAGCGCCGGAGGTGGGCCGCTCGAGCAGTACTTC. This translates into CSAGGGPLEQYF.

V gene TRBV27 combines with J gene TRBJ1-1; the D is unclear. This CDR3 has 17 amino acids. Germline values: CDR1 MNHEY, CDR2 SMNVEV (reference sequence). Trimming removed 2 bases at V and 1 base at J, with 17 bases between. The CDR3 coding sequence is TGTGCCAGCAGTTTAAGAGGGTTGCGGGATGGGAACACTGAAGCTTTCTTT. This gives the protein CASSLRGLRDGNTEAFF.

This sequence joins TRBV5-1 and TRBJ2-7; TRBD1 agrees at 7 bases. Trimming cost V 4 bases and J 2 bases; bases outside gene matches: 9. The CDR3 is made up of 15 amino acids. Germline V lookup: CDR1 SGHRS, CDR2 YFSETQ. DNA for the CDR3: TGCGCCAGCAGCCCGATTGAGACAGGGACCTACGAGCAGTACTTC. As protein: CASSPIETGTYEQYF. Supplemented by reference TRBV5-1 and TRBJ2-7, the full variable domain reads KAGVTQTPRYLIKTRGQQVTLSCSPISGHRSVSWYQQTPGQGLQFLFEYFSETQRNKGNFPGRFSGRQFSNSRSEMNVSTLELGDSALYLCASSPIETGTYEQYFGPGTRLTVT.

The chain joins TRBV6-2 or TRBV6-3 to TRBJ2-7; a possible D gene is TRBD1 (7 bases). The CDR3 runs to 13 residues. From germline, CDR1 is MNHEY and CDR2 SVGEGT. The V gene lost 6 bases and the J gene lost 6 bases, with 15 bases spanning the gap. CDR3 DNA: TGTGCCAGCAGCCGGGGGACAGCGGGCGAGCAGTACTTC. It encodes CASSRGTAGEQYF.

The V call is TRBV19, the J call TRBJ1-1, with D possibly being TRBD1 (5 bases). Germline lookup yields CDR1 LNHDA and CDR2 SQIVND (reference sequence). V was shortened by 7 bases and J by 1 base, with 13 bases between the two germline ends. This CDR3 has 14 residues. The CDR3 bases are TGTGCCAGTACGGCAGGGCTCCCGAACACTGAAGCTTTCTTT. Translating it yields CASTAGLPNTEAFF.

Remarks on this clone: The same CDR3 also results from other DNA sequences found in this sample. The chain recombines TRBV7-2 with TRBJ2-1, with a possible D match to TRBD1 (6 bases). Per germline, CDR1 SGHTA and CDR2 FQGNSA. With 5 bases removed from V and 1 base from J, the gap between germline ends came to 12 bases. The CDR3 covers 15 residues. In DNA, the CDR3 is TGTGCCAGCAGCCCACCCGGGACATCCTACAATGAGCAGTTCTTC. This encodes CASSPPGTSYNEQFF.

The rearrangement links TRBV25-1 to TRBJ2-1; tentative D call: TRBD1 (5 bases). The CDR3 has 14 residues. Trimming pared 8 bases from V and 4 bases from J, leaving 15 bases between. Germline assignment: CDR1 MGHDK and CDR2 SYGVNS. CDR3 in amino acids: CASAHLGHYNEQFF. CDR3 in DNA: TGTGCCAGCGCCCATTTGGGGCATTACAATGAGCAGTTCTTC. Based on the CDR3 plus reference TRBV25-1 and TRBJ2-1, the full variable domain is EADIYQTPRYLVIGTGKKITLECSQTMGHDKMYWYQQDPGMELHLIHYSYGVNSTEKGDLSSESTVSRIRTEHFPLTLESARPSHTSQYLCASAHLGHYNEQFFGPGTRLTVL.